The source of this TCR beta chain is a study of CD8 T cells in ankylosing spondylitis. Findings and caveats of the study: A motif in TCR beta, a set of under ten highly homologous variants, appeared characteristic of ankylosing spondylitis blood. Matched ankylosing spondylitis synovial fluid reportedly showed significant enrichment of disease-linked clones. Earlier reports found some motif variants in synovial fluid and blood in reactive arthritis.

Quantitative molecular-barcoded 5'-RACE generated the TCR beta libraries. Using its own MiXCR run on the 5' RACE reads, TCRdb lists one record per CDR3 protein. The table lists around 140,000 distinct CDR3 sequences, more than 9.5% of them singletons. Trimming took 5 bases from V and 4 from J; bases not matched to a gene: 7. This CDR3 is built from 14 residues. This clonotype was picked up many times. The antigen is unknown. This chain uses TRBV12-3 or TRBV12-4 with TRBJ1-2; TRBD1 matches at 7 bases. Sequenced sample: blood, either unsorted or a sorted T cell fraction (not recorded which). The sequence derives from a female donor with ankylosing spondylitis or in good health (not recorded which). The DNA for the CDR3 is TGTGCCAGCAGTACGCCGGGACAGTCCTATGGCTACACCTTC. Residues: CASSTPGQSYGYTF.